This T cell receptor beta chain was sequenced during a study of CD8+CD57+ T cells in acquired aplastic anemia. Comments on this clonotype: Its specificity is not known.

Deletions cut 6 bases from V and 6 bases from J, with 12 bases between. This CDR3 is built from 13 residues. CDR1 is SNHLY, CDR2 FYNNEI, per germline. Genomic DNA was employed as the template in profiling TCR beta VDJ and CDR3. Each CDR3 protein gets one entry after TCRdb re-called the reads with MiXCR. In the table there are about half a million distinct CDR3 sequences, around 30% of which are singletons. Study-level findings and limits: Patients and controls shared some 30 CD8+ CDR3 sequences.

Previously, flow cytometry had revealed CD8+CD57+ cell expansion in the patients chosen for sequencing. The receptor's source is a human donor with aplastic anemia. Material: sorted CD4+, CD8+, or CD8+CD57+ T cells (not recorded which) from PBMCs. The genes are TRBV2 and TRBJ2-1, with D uncertain. Here the CDR3 reads CASRGLNVNEQFF. For the CDR3, the DNA is TGTGCCAGCAGGGGCCTCAACGTCAATGAGCAGTTCTTC. Full variable domain (outside the CDR3, taken from reference TRBV2 and TRBJ2-1): EPEVTQTPSHQVTQMGQEVILRCVPISNHLYFYWYRQILGQKVEFLVSFYNNEISEKSEIFDDQFSVERPDGSNFTLKIRSTKLEDSAMYFCASRGLNVNEQFFGPGTRLTVL.